This TCR beta chain is from a study of T cells in tuberculosis. General study results and limits: Active tuberculosis patients had shorter CDR3-alpha; the beta difference was nonsignificant. Active tuberculosis alpha repertoires lay closer to GMM-specific TCRs than controls'.

Clones were sequenced by immunoSEQ multiplex PCR, and TCRdb holds only the in-frame ones, with some missing. The table includes around 32,000 clones, around 94% detected once. On this clone: Antigen specificity is unknown.

The CDR3 totals 19 residues. The J segment lost 7 bases and the V segment lost 3 bases, leaving 14 bases of the junction unmatched. CDR1 is SGHNT and CDR2 is YYREEE in the germline V gene (reference sequence). The chain has TRBV5-4 and TRBJ2-1; 15 nucleotides match TRBD2. Sequencing input: PBMCs. The TCR was taken from a donor between 10 and 35 years old with latent tuberculosis or without tuberculosis infection. The CDR3 region has the DNA TGTGCCAGCAGCTCCGCTTCCCGGACTAGCGGGAGGGCTTGGAATGAGCAGTTCTTC. It encodes CASSSASRTSGRAWNEQFF.